This T cell receptor beta chain was profiled in a study of Ad26.COV2.S vaccination and SARS-CoV-2 variants. Method: immunoSEQ multiplex PCR; TCRdb's copy keeps in-frame clones and lacks some. The table lists around 450,000 clones, roughly nine tenths of them singletons. The treatment denotes: over 15 received Ad26.COV2.S at low or high dose, single or two shots; roughly five received placebo; per-sample allocation not given. Sampling was performed 63 days after the first vaccine or placebo injection. The V and J ends lost 3 bases and 4 bases respectively, with 4 bases between them. The length of the CDR3 is 11 residues. CDR1 is SNHLY, CDR2 FYNNEI, per germline. This clone was seen more than once but under ten times.

The sample consisted of peripheral blood, taken in a trial of Ad26.COV2.S vaccine versus placebo. The receptor was derived from a person aged 18-65 years who received the Ad26.COV2.S COVID-19 vaccine or a placebo. The chain links TRBV2 to TRBJ2-7, with D unresolved. CDR3 nucleotides: TGTGCCAGCAGTGAGTTTTACGAGCAGTACTTC. Its protein is CASSEFYEQYF.